This TCR beta chain was profiled in a study of glioma-infiltrating T cells after dendritic cell vaccination. V shed 2 bases and J shed 9 bases, with 14 bases lying between them. Germline-derived CDR1 and CDR2 are MDHEN and SYDVKM. This CDR3 has 13 amino acids. A note on this clone: What it binds is unknown.

Some clones are missing from TCRdb's copy, which holds only in-frame ones; the method was immunoSEQ multiplex PCR. The sample has under 100,000 clones, 79% seen once. Study-level points and caveats: Patients with more pretreatment TILs had longer time to progression and survival. Only a small number of patients had complete blood and tumor samples.

The clonotype was recovered from a human donor with glioblastoma. The sequenced sample was blood, obtained before dendritic cell vaccination. The chain couples TRBV28 to TRBJ2-7, with TRBD1 as a possible D gene (6 bases). The DNA of the CDR3 is TGTGCCAGCAGTTTAGGGGGCGTGGGCGGGCAGTACTTC. Amino acids: CASSLGGVGGQYF.